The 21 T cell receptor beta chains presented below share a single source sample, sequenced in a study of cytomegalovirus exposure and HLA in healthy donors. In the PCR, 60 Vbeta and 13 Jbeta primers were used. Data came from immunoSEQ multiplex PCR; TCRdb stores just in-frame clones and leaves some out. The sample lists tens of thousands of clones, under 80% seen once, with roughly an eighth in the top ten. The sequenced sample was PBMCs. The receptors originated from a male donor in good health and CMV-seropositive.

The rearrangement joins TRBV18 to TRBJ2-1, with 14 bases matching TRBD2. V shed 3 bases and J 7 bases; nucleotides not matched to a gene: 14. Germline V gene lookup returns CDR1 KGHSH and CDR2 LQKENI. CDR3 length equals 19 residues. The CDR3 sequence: CASSPRPGTSGSGSNEQFF. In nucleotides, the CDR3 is TGTGCCAGCTCACCCCGTCCCGGGACTAGCGGGAGTGGGTCTAATGAGCAGTTCTTC.

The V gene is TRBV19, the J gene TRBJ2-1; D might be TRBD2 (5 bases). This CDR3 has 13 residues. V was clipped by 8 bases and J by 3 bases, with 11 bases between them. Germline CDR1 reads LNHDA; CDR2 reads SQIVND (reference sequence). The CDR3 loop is CASRTASYNEQFF. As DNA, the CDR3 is TGTGCCAGTCGGACTGCAAGCTACAATGAGCAGTTCTTC.

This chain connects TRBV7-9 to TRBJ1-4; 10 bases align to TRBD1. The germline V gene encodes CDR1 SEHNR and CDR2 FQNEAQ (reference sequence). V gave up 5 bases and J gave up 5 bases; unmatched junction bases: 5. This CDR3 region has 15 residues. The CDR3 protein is CASSPRTGGNEKLFF. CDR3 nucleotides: TGTGCCAGCAGCCCCAGGACAGGGGGAAATGAAAAACTGTTTTTT.

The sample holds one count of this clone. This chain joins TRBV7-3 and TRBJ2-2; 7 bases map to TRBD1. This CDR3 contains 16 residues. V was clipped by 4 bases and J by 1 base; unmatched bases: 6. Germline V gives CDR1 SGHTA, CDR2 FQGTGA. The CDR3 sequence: CASSSQPGGNTGELFF. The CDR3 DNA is TGTGCCAGCAGCTCTCAGCCAGGGGGGAACACCGGGGAGCTGTTTTTT.

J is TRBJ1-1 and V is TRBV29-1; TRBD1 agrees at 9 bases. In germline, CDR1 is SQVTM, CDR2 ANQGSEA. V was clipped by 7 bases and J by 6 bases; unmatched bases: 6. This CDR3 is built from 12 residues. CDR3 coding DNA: TGCAGCGGGCTGGACAGGGGACCTGAAGCTTTCTTT. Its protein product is CSGLDRGPEAFF.

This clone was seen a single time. CDR3 nucleotides: TGTGCCAGCGGGACTAGCTCCTACGAGCAGTACTTC. It is translated as CASGTSSYEQYF. The chain joins TRBV2 to TRBJ2-7; 8 bases line up with TRBD2. The CDR3 length is 12 residues. Germline lookup yields CDR1 SNHLY and CDR2 FYNNEI. The V and J ends lost 8 bases and 0 bases, in that order; junction bases with no gene match: 0.

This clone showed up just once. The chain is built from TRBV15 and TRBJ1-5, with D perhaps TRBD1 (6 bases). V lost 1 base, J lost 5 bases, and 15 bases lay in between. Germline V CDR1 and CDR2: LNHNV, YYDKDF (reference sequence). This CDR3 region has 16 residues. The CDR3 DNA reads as TGTGCCACCAGCAGAGGGGCACAGGGCCCCGATCAGCCCCAGCATTTT. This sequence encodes CATSRGAQGPDQPQHF.

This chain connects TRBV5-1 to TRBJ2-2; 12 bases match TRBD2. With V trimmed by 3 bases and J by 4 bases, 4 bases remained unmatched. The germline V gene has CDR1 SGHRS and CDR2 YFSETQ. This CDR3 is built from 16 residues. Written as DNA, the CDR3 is TGCGCCAGCAGCTCTCTAGCGGGAGGGCGCACCGGGGAGCTGTTTTTT. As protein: CASSSLAGGRTGELFF.

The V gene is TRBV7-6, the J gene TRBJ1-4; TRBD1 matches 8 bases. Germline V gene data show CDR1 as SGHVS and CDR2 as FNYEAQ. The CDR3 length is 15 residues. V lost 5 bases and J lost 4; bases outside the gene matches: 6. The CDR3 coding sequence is TGTGCCAGCAGCCCGAACAGGGGGGATAATGAAAAACTGTTTTTT. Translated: CASSPNRGDNEKLFF. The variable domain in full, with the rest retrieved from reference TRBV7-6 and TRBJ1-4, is GAGVSQSPRYKVTKRGQDVALRCDPISGHVSLYWYRQALGQGPEFLTYFNYEAQQDKSGLPNDRFSAERPEGSISTLTIQRTEQRDSAMYRCASSPNRGDNEKLFFGSGTQLSVL.

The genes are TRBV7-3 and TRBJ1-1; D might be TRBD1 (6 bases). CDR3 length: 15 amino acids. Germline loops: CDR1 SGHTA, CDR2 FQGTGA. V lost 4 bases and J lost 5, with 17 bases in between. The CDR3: CASSSGGGRDTEAFF. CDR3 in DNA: TGTGCCAGCAGCTCCGGGGGGGGCAGGGATACTGAAGCTTTCTTT.

This chain's CDR3 is CASSSSQTGDGNTIYF. The CDR3 bases are TGTGCCAGCAGTTCCTCCCAGACAGGCGACGGAAACACCATATATTTT. The chain couples TRBV6-6 to TRBJ1-3; perhaps TRBD1 as D (6 bases). The CDR3 loop spans 16 amino acids. V was shortened by 4 bases and J by 4 bases, with 17 bases between the two germline ends. The germline V gene encodes CDR1 MNHNY and CDR2 SVGAGI (reference sequence).

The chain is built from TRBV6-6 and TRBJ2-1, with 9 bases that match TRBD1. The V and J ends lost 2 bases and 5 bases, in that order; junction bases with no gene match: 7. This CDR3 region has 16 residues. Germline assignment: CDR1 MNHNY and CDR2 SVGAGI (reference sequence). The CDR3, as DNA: TGTGCCAGCAGTTACCACGCAGGGACAGGGAACAATGAGCAGTTCTTC. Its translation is CASSYHAGTGNNEQFF.

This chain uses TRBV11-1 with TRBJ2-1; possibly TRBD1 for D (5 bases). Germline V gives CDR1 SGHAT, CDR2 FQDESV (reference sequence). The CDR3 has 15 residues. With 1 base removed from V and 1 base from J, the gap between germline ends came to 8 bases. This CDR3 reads CASSLEGASYNEQFF. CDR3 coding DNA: TGTGCCAGCAGCTTAGAAGGGGCATCCTACAATGAGCAGTTCTTC.

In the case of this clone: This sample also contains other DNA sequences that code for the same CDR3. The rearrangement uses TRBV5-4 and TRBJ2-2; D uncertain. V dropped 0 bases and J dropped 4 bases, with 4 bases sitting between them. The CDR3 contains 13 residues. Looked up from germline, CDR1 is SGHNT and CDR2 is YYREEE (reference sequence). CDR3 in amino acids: CASSLDGTGELFF. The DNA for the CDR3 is TGTGCCAGCAGCTTGGACGGCACCGGGGAGCTGTTTTTT.

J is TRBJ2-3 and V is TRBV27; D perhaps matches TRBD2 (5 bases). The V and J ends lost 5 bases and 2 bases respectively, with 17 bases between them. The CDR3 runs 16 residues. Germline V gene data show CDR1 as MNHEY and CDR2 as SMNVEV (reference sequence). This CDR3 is CASSREGSAFTDTQYF. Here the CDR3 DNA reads TGTGCCAGCAGTCGAGAGGGATCGGCTTTCACAGATACGCAGTATTTT.

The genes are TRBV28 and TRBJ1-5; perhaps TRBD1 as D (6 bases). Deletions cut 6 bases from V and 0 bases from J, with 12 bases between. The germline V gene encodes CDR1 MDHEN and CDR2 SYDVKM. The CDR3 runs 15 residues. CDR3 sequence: CASRTVQGSNQPQHF. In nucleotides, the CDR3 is TGTGCCAGCAGAACCGTACAGGGTAGCAATCAGCCCCAGCATTTT. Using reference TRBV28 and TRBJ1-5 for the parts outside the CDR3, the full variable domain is DVKVTQSSRYLVKRTGEKVFLECVQDMDHENMFWYRQDPGLGLRLIYFSYDVKMKEKGDIPEGYSVSREKKERFSLILESASTNQTSMYLCASRTVQGSNQPQHFGDGTRLSIL.

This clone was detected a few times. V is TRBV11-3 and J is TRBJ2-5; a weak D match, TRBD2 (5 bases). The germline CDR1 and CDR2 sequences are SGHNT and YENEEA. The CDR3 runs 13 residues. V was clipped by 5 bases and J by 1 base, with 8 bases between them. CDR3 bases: TGTGCCAGCAGCATTAGCGCCCAAGAGACCCAGTACTTC. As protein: CASSISAQETQYF.

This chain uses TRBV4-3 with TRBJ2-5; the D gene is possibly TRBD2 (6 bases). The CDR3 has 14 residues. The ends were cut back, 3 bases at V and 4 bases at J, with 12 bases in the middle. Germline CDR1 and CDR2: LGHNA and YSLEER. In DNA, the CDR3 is TGCGCCAGCAGCCACACCGGGACTTCAGAGACCCAGTACTTC. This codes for CASSHTGTSETQYF.

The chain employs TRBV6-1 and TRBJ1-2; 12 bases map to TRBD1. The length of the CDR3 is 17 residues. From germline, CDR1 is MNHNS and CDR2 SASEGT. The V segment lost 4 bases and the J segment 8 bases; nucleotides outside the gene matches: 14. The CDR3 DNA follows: TGTGCCAGCAGTGTAACGGGACAGGGGGCACAATGGCAAGGCTACACCTTC. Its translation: CASSVTGQGAQWQGYTF.

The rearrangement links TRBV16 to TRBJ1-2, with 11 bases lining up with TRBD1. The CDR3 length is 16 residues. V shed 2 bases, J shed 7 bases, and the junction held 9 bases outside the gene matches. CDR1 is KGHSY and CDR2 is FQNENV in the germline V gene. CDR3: CASSQDRGQGAPGYTF. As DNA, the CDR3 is TGTGCCAGCAGCCAAGATAGAGGACAGGGGGCGCCTGGCTACACCTTC.

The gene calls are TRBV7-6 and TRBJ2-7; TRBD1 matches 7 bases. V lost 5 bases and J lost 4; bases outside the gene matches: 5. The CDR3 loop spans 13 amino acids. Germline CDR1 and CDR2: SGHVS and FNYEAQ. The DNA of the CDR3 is TGTGCCAGCAGCGTAGACAGGGAATACGAGCAGTACTTC. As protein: CASSVDREYEQYF. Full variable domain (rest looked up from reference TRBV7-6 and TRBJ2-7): GAGVSQSPRYKVTKRGQDVALRCDPISGHVSLYWYRQALGQGPEFLTYFNYEAQQDKSGLPNDRFSAERPEGSISTLTIQRTEQRDSAMYRCASSVDREYEQYFGPGTRLTVT.